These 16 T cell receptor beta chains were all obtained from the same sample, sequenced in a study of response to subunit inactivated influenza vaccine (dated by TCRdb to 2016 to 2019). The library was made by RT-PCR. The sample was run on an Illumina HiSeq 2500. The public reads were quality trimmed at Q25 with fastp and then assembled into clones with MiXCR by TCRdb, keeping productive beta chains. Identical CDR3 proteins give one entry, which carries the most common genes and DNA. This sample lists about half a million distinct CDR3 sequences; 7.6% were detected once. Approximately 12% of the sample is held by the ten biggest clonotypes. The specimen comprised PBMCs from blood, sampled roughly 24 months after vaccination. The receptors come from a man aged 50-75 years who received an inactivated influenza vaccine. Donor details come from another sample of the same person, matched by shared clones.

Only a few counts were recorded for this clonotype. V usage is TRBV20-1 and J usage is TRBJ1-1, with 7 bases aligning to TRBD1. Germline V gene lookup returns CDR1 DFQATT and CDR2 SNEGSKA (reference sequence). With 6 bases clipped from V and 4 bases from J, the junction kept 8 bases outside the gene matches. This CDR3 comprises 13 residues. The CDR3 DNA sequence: TGCAGTGCCAGGGGGGCGGCGGGCACTGAAGCTTTCTTT. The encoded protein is CSARGAAGTEAFF.

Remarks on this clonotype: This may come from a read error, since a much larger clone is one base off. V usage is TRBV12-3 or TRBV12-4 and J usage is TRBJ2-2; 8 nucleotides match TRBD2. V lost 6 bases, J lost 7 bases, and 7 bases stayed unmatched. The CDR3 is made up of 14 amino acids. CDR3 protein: CASSQGLDIGELFF. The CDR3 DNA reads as TGTGCCAGCAGCCAGGGACTAGATATCGGGGAGCTGTTTTTT.

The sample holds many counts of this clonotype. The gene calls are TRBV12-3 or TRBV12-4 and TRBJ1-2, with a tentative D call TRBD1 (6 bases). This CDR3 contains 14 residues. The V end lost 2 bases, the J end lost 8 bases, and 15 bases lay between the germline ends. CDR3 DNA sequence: TGTGCCAGCAGTTTAACCGAACAGGGATGGGGCTACACCTTC. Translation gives CASSLTEQGWGYTF.

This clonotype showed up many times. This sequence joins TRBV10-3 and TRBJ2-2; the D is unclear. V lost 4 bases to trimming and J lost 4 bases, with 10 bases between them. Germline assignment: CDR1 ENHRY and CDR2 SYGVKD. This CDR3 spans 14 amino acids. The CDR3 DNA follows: TGTGCCATCAGTGTTGCGGAGCTCACCGGGGAGCTGTTTTTT. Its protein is CAISVAELTGELFF.

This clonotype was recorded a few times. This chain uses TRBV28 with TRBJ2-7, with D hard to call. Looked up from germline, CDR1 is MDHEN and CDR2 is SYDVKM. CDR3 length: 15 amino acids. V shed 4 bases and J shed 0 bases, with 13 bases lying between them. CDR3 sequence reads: CASSSATGLSYEQYF. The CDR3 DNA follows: TGTGCCAGCAGTTCGGCGACCGGTCTCTCCTACGAGCAGTACTTC.

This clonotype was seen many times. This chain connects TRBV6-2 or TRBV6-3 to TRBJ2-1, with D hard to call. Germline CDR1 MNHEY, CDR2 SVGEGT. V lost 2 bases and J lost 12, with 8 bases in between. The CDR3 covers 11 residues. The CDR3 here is CASSYHSLQFF. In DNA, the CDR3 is TGTGCCAGCAGTTACCATTCACTGCAGTTCTTC.

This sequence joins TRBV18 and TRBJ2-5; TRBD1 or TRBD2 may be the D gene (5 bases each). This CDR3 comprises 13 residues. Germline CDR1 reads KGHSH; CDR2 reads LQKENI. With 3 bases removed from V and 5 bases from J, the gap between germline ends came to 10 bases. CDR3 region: CASSPLRDETQYF. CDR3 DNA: TGTGCCAGCTCACCCCTCAGGGACGAGACCCAGTACTTC.

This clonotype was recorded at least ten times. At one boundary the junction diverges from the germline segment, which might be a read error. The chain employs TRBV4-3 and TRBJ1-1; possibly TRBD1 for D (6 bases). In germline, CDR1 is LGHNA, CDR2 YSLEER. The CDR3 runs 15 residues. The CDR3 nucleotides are TGCGCCAGCAACCAACCAGGGACACCCAACACTGAAGCTTTCTTT. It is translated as CASNQPGTPNTEAFF.

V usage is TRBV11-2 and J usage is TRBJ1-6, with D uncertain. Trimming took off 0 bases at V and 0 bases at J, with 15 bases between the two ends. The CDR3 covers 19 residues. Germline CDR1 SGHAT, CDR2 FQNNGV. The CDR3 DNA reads TGTGCCAGCAGCTTAGATAACACCTATGCGAGCTCCTATAATTCACCCCTCCACTTT. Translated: CASSLDNTYASSYNSPLHF.

The DNA for the CDR3 is TGCAGTGCTAGACTCACGGGACTAGCGGGGGCGACCCAGTACTTC. It codes for CSARLTGLAGATQYF. The rearrangement uses TRBV20-1 and TRBJ2-5, with 14 nucleotides matching TRBD2. The CDR3 loop spans 15 amino acids. Looked up from germline, CDR1 is DFQATT and CDR2 is SNEGSKA (reference sequence). V shed 2 bases, J shed 7 bases, and the junction held 6 bases outside the gene matches.

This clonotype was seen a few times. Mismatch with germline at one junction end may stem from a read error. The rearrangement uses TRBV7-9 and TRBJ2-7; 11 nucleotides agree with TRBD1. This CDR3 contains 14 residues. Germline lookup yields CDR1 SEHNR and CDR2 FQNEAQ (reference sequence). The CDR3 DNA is TGTGCCAGCAGCTCCGGGACAGGGGGGTACGGGCAGTACTTC. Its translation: CASSSGTGGYGQYF. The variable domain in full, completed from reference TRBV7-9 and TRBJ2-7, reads DTGVSQNPRHKITKRGQNVTFRCDPISEHNRLYWYRQTLGQGPEFLTYFQNEAQLEKSRLLSDRFSAERPKGSFSTLEIQRTEQGDSAMYLCASSSGTGGYGQYFGPGTRLTVT.

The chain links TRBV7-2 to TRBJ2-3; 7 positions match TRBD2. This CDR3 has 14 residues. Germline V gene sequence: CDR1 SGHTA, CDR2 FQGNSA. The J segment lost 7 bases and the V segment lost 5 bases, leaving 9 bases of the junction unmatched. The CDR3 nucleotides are TGTGCCAGCAGCCCCCCGAGCGGGGCGTATACGCAGTATTTT. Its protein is CASSPPSGAYTQYF.

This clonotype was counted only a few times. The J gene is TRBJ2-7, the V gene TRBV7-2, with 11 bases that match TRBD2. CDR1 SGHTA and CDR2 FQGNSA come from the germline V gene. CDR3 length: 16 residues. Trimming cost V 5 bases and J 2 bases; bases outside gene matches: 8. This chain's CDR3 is CASSPGTSGRTYEQYF. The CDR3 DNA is TGTGCCAGCAGCCCCGGGACTAGCGGACGAACCTACGAGCAGTACTTC.

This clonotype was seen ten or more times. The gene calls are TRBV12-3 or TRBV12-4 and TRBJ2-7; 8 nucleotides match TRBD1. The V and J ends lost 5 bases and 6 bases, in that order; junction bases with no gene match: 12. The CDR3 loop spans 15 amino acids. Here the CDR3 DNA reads TGTGCCAGCAGTAGCAGGGGGCGAGCCGTTGGCGAGCAGTACTTC. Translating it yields CASSSRGRAVGEQYF.

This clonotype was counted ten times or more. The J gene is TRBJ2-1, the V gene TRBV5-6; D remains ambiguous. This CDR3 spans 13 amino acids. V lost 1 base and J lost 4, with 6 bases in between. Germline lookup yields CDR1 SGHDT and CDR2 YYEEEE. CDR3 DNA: TGTGCCAGCAGCTTGCTACTTTACAATGAGCAGTTCTTC. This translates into CASSLLLYNEQFF.

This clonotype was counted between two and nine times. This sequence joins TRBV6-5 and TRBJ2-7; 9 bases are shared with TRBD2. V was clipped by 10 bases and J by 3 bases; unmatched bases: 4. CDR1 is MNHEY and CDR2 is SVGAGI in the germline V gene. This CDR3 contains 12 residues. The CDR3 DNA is TGTGCCACCCAGCGGGAGGACTACGAGCAGTACTTC. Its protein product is CATQREDYEQYF.